These T cell receptor beta chains were read from a single sample in a study of blood T cell repertoires in COVID-19. Assay used: immunoSEQ multiplex PCR; TCRdb lists only in-frame clones, some missing. The sample comprises about 330,000 clones, roughly 90% of which are singletons, and about 18% rests with the top ten. The sample taken for sequencing was PBMCs or T cells enriched from blood (not recorded which). Receptors were obtained from a woman under 40 who had recovered from COVID-19. CDR3s include the opening cysteine and the closing phenylalanine or tryptophan. The order of the fields is clone size, J gene, V gene, D gene, CDR3 DNA, CDR3 protein. A D gene is named only where the DNA matches it firmly. Some rows have no size entry. The others give once, few or many, or a class for an expanded clone.

. TRBJ2-3 TRBV7-2 TRBD2 TGTGCCAGCAGCTTAGGGGCGGGGGGTATCACAGATACGCAGTATTTT CASSLGAGGITDTQYF
. TRBJ1-1 TRBV18 . TGTGCCAGCTCACCGGGACTGGGGAACACTGAAGCTTTCTTT CASSPGLGNTEAFF
. TRBJ1-1 TRBV18 . TGTGCCAGCTCACCCTGGACGGCCGGCGGGGAAATGAACACTGAAGCTTTCTTT CASSPWTAGGEMNTEAFF
. TRBJ1-6 TRBV6-2/TRBV6-3 . TGTGCCAGCAGTTTCCGCGGGGGAAATTCACCCCTCCACTTT CASSFRGGNSPLHF
. TRBJ2-2 TRBV27 TRBD2 TGTGCCAGCAGTCCGGGACTAGAGCTCGGCCTCCTCAAGTCGAACACCGGGGAGCTGTTTTTT CASSPGLELGLLKSNTGELFF
. TRBJ2-3 TRBV29-1 TRBD2 TGCAGCGTCCCCAGGATAGCGGGACTCACAGATACGCAGTATTTT CSVPRIAGLTDTQYF
few TRBJ2-2 TRBV19 TRBD2 TGTGCCAGTAGAACGATCAAAAAAACGGGGGGCGGGGAGCTGTTTTTT CASRTIKKTGGGELFF
. TRBJ1-2 TRBV20-1 . TGCAGTGCTAGTTCGGGGAAGGGCTACACCTTC CSASSGKGYTF
once TRBJ2-2 TRBV27 . TGTGCCAGCAGTTTTGGTAGCTCCCCGTTGGGCACCGGGGAGCTGTTTTTT CASSFGSSPLGTGELFF
. TRBJ2-3 TRBV7-3 . TGTGCCAGCAGCTTGGGTCTAGTGGGAGATACGCAGTATTTT CASSLGLVGDTQYF
. TRBJ1-2 TRBV4-3 . TGCGCCAGCAGCCAAGATGTAAGGGCAGGGGTCTATGGCTACACCTTC CASSQDVRAGVYGYTF
. TRBJ1-6 TRBV7-8 . TGTGCCAGCAGTCAACTTAGTAATTCACCCCTCCACTTT CASSQLSNSPLHF
. TRBJ2-1 TRBV11-1 . TGTGCCAGCAGCGTCCCCTCGGGGTTCTCCTACAATGAGCAGTTCTTC CASSVPSGFSYNEQFF
. TRBJ1-3 TRBV4-3 . TGCGCCAGCAGCCCTCACCTTCCAGAAAACGCTGGAAACACCATATATTTT CASSPHLPENAGNTIYF
. TRBJ1-2 TRBV28 . TGTGCCACCACAGTCCAGAACTATGGCTACACCTTC CATTVQNYGYTF
. TRBJ1-4 TRBV28 TRBD1 TGTGCCAGCAGAACAGGGGGACAACACGAAAAACTGTTTTTT CASRTGGQHEKLFF
. TRBJ2-7 TRBV11-3 TRBD2 TGTGCCAGCAGCCTCCCTGGGCTAGCGGGGGTCTACGAGCAGTACTTC CASSLPGLAGVYEQYF
. TRBJ1-5 TRBV19 . TGTGCCAGTAGCCCATCAGGATTGTATAGCAATCAGCCCCAGCATTTT CASSPSGLYSNQPQHF
. TRBJ2-1 TRBV5-1 . TGCGCCAGCAGCTTGGATCCGGGTTTGGATGAGCAGTTCTTC CASSLDPGLDEQFF
. TRBJ2-7 TRBV7-6 TRBD2 TGTGCCAGCAGTAACGAAGGGGCTAGCGGAACCTACGAGCAGTACTTC CASSNEGASGTYEQYF
. TRBJ2-7 TRBV24-1 . TGTGCCACCAGTGATGGCCCCTACGAGCAGTACTTC CATSDGPYEQYF
. TRBJ2-3 TRBV6-6 . TGTGCCAGCAGTCCTTGGGCGCCGTCTTCTTTTACTACAGATACGCAGTATTTT CASSPWAPSSFTTDTQYF